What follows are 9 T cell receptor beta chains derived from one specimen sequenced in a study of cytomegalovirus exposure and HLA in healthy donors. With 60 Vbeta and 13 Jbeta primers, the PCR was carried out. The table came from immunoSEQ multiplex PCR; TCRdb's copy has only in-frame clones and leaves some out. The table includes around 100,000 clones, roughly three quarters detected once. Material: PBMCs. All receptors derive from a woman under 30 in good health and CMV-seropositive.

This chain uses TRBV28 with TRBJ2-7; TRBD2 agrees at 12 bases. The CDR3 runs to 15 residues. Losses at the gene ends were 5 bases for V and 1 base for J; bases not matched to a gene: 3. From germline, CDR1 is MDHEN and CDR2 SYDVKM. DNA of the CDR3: TGTGCCAGCAGTCCGACTAGCGGGAGTTCCTACGAGCAGTACTTC. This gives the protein CASSPTSGSSYEQYF. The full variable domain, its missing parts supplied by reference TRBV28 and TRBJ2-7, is DVKVTQSSRYLVKRTGEKVFLECVQDMDHENMFWYRQDPGLGLRLIYFSYDVKMKEKGDIPEGYSVSREKKERFSLILESASTNQTSMYLCASSPTSGSSYEQYFGPGTRLTVT.

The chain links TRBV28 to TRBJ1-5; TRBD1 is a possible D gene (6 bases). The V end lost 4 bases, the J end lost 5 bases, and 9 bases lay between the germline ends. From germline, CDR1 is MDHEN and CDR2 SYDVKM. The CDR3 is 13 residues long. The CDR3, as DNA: TGTGCCAGCAGTTGGACAGTGGATCAGCCCCAGCATTTT. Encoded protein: CASSWTVDQPQHF.

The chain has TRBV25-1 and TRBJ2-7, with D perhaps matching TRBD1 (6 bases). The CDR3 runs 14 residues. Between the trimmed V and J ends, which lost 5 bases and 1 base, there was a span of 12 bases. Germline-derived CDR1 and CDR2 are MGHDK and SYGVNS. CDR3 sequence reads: CASSPRGRSYEQYF. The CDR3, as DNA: TGTGCCAGCAGTCCCAGGGGTAGGTCCTACGAGCAGTACTTC.

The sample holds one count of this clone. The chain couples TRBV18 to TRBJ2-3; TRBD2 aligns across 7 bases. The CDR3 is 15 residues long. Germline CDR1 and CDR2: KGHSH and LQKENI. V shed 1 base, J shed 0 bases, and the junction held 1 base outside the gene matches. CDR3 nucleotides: TGTGCCAGCTCACCACTAGCGGGTAGCACAGATACGCAGTATTTT. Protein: CASSPLAGSTDTQYF.

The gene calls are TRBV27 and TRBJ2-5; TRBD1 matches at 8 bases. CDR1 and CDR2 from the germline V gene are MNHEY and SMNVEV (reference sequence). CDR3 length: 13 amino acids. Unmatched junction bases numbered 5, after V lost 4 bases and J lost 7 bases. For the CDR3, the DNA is TGTGCCAGCAGTTGGGGACAGGAAGGGACCCAGTACTTC. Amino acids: CASSWGQEGTQYF.

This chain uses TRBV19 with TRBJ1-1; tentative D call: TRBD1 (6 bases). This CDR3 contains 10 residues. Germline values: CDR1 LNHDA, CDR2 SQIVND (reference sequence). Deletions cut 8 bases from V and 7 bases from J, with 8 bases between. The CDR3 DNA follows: TGTGCCAGTGGGACATGTGAAGCTTTCTTT. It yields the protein CASGTCEAFF. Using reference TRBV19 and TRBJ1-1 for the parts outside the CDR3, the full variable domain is DGGITQSPKYLFRKEGQNVTLSCEQNLNHDAMYWYRQDPGQGLRLIYYSQIVNDFQKGDIAEGYSVSREKKESFPLTVTSAQKNPTAFYLCASGTCEAFFGQGTRLTVV.

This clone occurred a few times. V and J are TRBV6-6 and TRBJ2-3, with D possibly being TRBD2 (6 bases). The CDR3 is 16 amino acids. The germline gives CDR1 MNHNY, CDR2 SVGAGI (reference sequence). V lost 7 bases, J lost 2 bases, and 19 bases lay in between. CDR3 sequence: CASTRPSDQNTDTQYF. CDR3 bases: TGTGCCAGCACTAGGCCTAGCGATCAGAACACAGATACGCAGTATTTT.

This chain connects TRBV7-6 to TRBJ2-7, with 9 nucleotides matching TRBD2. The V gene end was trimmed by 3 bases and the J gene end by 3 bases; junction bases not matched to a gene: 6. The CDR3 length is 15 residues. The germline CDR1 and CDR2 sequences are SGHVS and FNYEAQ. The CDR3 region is CASSFRLAESYEQYF. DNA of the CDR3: TGTGCCAGCAGCTTCCGACTAGCGGAAAGCTACGAGCAGTACTTC.

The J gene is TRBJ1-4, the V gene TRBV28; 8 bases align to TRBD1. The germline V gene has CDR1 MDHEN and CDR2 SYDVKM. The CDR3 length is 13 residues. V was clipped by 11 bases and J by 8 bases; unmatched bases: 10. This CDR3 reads CASQQGGEEKLFF. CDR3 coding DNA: TGTGCCTCCCAACAGGGGGGAGAAGAAAAACTGTTTTTT.